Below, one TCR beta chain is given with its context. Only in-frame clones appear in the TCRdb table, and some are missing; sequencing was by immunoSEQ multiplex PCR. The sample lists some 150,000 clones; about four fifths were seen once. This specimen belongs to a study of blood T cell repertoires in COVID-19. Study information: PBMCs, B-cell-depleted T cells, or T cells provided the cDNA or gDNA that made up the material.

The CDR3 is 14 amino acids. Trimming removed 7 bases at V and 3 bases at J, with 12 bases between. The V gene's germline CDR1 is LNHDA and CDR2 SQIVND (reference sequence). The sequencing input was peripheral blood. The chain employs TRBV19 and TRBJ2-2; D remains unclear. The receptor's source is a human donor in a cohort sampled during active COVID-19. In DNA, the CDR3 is TGTGCCAGTATATCTACTCGGGACACCGGGGAGCTGTTTTTT. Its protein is CASISTRDTGELFF.